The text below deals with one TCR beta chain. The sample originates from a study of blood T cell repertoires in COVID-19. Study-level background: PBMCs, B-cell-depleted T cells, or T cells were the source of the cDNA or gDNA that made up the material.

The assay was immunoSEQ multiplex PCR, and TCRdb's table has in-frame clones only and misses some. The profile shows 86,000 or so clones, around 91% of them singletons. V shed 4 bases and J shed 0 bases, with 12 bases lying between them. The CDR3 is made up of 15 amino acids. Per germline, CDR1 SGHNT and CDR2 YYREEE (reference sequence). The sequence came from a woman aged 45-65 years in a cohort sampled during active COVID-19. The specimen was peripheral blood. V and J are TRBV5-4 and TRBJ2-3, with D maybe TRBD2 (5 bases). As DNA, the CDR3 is TGTGCCAGCAGCCGGGATGACACTAGCACAGATACGCAGTATTTT. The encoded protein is CASSRDDTSTDTQYF.